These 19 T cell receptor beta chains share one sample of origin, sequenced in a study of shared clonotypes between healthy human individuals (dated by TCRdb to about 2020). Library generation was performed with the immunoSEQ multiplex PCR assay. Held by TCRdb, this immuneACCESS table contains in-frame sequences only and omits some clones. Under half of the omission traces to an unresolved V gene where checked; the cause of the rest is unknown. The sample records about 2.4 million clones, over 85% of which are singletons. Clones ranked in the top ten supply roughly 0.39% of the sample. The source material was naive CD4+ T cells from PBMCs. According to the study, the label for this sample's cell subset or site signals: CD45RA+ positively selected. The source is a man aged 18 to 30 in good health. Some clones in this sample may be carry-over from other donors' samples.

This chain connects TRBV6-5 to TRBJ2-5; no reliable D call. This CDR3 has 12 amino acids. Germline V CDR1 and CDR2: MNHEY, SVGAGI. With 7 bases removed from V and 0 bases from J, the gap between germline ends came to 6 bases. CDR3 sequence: CASKNYQETQYF. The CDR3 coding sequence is TGTGCCAGCAAAAATTACCAAGAGACCCAGTACTTC.

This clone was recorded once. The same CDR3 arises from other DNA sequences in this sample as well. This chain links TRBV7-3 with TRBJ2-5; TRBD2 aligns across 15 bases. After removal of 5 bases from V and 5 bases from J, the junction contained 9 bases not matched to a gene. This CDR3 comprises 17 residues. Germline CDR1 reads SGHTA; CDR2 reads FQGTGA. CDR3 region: CASSLGTSGRLGETQYF. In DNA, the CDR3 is TGTGCCAGCAGCCTGGGGACTAGCGGGAGGTTGGGTGAGACCCAGTACTTC.

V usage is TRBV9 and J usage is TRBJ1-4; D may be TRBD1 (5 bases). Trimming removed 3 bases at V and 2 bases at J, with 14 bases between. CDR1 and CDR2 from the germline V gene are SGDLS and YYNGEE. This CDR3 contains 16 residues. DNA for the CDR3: TGTGCCAGCAGCGCCCGTGGGGGTGGTACTAATGAAAAACTGTTTTTT. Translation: CASSARGGGTNEKLFF.

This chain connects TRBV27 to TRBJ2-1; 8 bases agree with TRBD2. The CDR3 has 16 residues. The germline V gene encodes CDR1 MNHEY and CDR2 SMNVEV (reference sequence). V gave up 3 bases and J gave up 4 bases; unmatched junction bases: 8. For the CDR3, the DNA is TGTGCCAGCAGTTTGTTAGCGGGAAGGAGGTACAATGAGCAGTTCTTC. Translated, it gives CASSLLAGRRYNEQFF.

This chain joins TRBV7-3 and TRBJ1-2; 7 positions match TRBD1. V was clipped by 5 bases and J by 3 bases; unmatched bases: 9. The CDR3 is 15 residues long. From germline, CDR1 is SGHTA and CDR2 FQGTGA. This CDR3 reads CASSRGGAGDYGYTF. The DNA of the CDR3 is TGTGCCAGCAGCCGAGGGGGCGCTGGGGACTATGGCTACACCTTC.

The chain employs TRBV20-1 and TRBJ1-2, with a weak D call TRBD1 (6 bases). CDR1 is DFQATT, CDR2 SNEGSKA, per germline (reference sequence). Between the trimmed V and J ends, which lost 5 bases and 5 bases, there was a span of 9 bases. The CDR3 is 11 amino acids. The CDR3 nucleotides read TGCAGTGCTGCCACAGGGTATGGCTACACCTTC. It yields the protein CSAATGYGYTF.

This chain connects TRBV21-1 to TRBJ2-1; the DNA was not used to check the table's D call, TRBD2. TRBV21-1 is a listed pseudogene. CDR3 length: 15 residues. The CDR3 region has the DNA TGTGCCAGCAGCAAAGCGGGACTGATCTACAATGAGCAGTTCTTC. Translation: CASSKAGLIYNEQFF.

In DNA, the CDR3 is TGCAGCGTGCGGACTGCAGGGCAGCCCCAGCATTTT. It translates to CSVRTAGQPQHF. V gene TRBV29-1 combines with J gene TRBJ1-5, with D perhaps matching TRBD1 (5 bases). This CDR3 is 12 amino acids long. The germline V gene has CDR1 SQVTM and CDR2 ANQGSEA. The V end lost 6 bases, the J end lost 7 bases, and 13 bases lay between the germline ends.

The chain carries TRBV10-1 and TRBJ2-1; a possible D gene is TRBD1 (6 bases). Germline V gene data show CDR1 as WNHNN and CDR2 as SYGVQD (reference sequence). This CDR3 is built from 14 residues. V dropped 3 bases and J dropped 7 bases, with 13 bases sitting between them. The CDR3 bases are TGCGCCAGCAGTGACACAGGGTATCTGAATGAGCAGTTCTTC. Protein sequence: CASSDTGYLNEQFF.

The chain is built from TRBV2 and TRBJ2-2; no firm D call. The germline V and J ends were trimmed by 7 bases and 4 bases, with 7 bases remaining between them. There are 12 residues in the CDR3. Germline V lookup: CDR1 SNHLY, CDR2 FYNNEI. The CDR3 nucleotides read TGTGCCAGCAAATTAGTCACCGGGGAGCTGTTTTTT. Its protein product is CASKLVTGELFF.

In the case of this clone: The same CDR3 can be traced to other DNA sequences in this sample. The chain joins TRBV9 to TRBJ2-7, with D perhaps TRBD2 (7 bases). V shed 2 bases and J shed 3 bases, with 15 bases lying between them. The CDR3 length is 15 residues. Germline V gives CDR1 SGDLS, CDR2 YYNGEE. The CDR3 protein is CASSVGGLASYEQYF. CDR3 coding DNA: TGTGCCAGCAGCGTGGGGGGGCTAGCCAGCTACGAGCAGTACTTC. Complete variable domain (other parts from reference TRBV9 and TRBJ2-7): DSGVTQTPKHLITATGQRVTLRCSPRSGDLSVYWYQQSLDQGLQFLIQYYNGEERAKGNILERFSAQQFPDLHSELNLSSLELGDSALYFCASSVGGLASYEQYFGPGTRLTVT.

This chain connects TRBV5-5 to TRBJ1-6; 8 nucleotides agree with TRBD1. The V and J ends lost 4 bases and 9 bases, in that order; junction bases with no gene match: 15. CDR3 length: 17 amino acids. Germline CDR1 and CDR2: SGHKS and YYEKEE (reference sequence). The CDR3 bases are TGTGCCAGCAGCCTTCCTCCAGGGGGCCCAAGGGTTTCACCCCTCCACTTT. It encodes CASSLPPGGPRVSPLHF.

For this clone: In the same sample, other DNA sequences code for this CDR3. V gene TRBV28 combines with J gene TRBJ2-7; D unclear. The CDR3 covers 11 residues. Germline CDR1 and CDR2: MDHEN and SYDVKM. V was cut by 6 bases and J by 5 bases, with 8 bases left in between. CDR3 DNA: TGTGCCAGCAGCCTCGAGAACGAGCAGTACTTC. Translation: CASSLENEQYF.

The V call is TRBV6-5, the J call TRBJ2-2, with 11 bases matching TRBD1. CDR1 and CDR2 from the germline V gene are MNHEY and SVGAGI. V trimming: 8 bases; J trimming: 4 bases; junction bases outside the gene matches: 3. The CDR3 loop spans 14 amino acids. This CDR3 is CASLGTGGTGELFF. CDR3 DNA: TGTGCCAGCCTCGGGACAGGGGGCACCGGGGAGCTGTTTTTT.

In DNA form, the CDR3 reads TGTGCCAGCAGCAAAAGCGGGGTTGAGACTGAAGCTTTCTTT. Translating it yields CASSKSGVETEAFF. The chain combines TRBV7-3 with TRBJ1-1; no definite D call. Looked up from germline, CDR1 is SGHTA and CDR2 is FQGTGA. The CDR3 is made up of 14 amino acids. Trimming shortened V by 5 bases and J by 5 bases, and 15 bases separated the two germline ends.

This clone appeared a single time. CDR3 coding DNA: TGTGCCAGCGCCGGTAGACTTAGCACAGATACGCAGTATTTT. Its protein is CASAGRLSTDTQYF. V gene TRBV7-3 combines with J gene TRBJ2-3; D is undetermined. CDR3 length: 14 residues. V was pared by 8 bases and J by 0 bases, with 12 bases between. Germline V gene data show CDR1 as SGHTA and CDR2 as FQGTGA.

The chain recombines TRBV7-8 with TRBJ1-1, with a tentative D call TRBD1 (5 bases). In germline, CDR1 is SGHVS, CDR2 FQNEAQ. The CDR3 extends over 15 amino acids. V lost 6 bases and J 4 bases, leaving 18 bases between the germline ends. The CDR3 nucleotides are TGTGCCAGCAGACCCGAAAAGGGGATAGGCACTGAAGCTTTCTTT. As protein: CASRPEKGIGTEAFF.

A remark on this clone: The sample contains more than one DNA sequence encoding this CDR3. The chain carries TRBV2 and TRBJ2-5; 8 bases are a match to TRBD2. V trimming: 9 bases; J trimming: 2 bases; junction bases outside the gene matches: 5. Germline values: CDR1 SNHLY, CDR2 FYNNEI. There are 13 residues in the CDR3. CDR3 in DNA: TGTGCCAGTTCACTAGCGGAACAAGAGACCCAGTACTTC. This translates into CASSLAEQETQYF. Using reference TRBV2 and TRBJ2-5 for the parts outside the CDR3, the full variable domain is EPEVTQTPSHQVTQMGQEVILRCVPISNHLYFYWYRQILGQKVEFLVSFYNNEISEKSEIFDDQFSVERPDGSNFTLKIRSTKLEDSAMYFCASSLAEQETQYFGPGTRLLVL.

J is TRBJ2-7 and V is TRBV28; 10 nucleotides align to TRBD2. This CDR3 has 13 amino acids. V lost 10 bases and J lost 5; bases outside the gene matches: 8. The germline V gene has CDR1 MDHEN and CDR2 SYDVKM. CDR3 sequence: CATLAGAIDEQYF. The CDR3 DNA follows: TGTGCCACCCTAGCGGGAGCGATCGACGAGCAGTACTTC.